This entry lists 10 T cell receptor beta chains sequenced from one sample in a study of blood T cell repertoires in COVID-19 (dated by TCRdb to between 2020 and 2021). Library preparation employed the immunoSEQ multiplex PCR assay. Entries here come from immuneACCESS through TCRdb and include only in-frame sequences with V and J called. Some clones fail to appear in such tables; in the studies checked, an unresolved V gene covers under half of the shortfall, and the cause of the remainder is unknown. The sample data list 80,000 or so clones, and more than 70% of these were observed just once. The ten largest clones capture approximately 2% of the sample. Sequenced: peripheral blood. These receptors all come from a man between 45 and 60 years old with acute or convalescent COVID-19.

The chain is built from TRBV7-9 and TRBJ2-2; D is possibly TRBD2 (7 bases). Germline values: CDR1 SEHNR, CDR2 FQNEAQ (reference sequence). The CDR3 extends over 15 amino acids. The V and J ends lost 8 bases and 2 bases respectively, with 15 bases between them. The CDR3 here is CASSGGARNTGELFF. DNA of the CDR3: TGTGCCAGCTCTGGGGGGGCCAGAAACACCGGGGAGCTGTTTTTT.

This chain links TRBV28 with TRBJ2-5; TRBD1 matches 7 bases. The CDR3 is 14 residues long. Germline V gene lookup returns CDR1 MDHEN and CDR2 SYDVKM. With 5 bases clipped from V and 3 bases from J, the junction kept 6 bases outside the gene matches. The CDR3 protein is CASSLAGTEETQYF. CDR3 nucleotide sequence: TGTGCCAGCAGTCTAGCCGGGACAGAAGAGACCCAGTACTTC.

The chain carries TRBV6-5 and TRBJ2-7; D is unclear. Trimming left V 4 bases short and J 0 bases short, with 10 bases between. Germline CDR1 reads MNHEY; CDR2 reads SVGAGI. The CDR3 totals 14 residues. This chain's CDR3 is CASSSDGFSYEQYV. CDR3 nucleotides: TGTGCCAGCAGTTCCGACGGGTTCTCCTACGAGCAGTACGTC.

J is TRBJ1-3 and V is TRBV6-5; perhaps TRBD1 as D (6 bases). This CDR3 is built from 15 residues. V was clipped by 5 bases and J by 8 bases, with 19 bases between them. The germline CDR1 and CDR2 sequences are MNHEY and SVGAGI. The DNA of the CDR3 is TGTGCCAGCAGTAGGTGGGGGACACCGGCCGACACCATATATTTT. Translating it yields CASSRWGTPADTIYF.

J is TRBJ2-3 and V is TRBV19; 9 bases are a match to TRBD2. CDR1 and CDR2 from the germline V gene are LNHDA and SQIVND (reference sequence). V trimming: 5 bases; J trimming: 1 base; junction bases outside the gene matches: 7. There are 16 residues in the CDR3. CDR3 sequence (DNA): TGTGCCAGTAGTGTCGGGACTAGCTCCCGCACAGATACGCAGTATTTT. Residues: CASSVGTSSRTDTQYF.

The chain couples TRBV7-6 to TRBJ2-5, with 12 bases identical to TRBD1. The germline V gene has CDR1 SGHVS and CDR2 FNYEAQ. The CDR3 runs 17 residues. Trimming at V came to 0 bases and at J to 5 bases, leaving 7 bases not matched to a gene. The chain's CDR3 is CASSLAPGTGGRETQYF. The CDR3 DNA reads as TGTGCCAGCAGCTTAGCGCCCGGGACAGGGGGCAGGGAGACCCAGTACTTC. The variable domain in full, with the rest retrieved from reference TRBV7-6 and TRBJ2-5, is GAGVSQSPRYKVTKRGQDVALRCDPISGHVSLYWYRQALGQGPEFLTYFNYEAQQDKSGLPNDRFSAERPEGSISTLTIQRTEQRDSAMYRCASSLAPGTGGRETQYFGPGTRLLVL.

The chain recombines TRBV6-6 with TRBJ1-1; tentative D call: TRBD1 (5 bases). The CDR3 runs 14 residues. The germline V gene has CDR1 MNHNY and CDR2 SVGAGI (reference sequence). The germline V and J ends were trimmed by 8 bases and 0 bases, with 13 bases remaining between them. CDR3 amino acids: CASSHIRVNTEAFF. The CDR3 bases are TGTGCCAGCTCACACATCAGGGTGAACACTGAAGCTTTCTTT.

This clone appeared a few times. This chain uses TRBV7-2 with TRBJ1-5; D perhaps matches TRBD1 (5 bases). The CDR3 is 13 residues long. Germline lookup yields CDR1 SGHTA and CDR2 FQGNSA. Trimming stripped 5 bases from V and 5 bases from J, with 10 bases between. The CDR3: CASSPSGDQPQHF. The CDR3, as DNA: TGTGCCAGCAGCCCATCGGGGGATCAGCCCCAGCATTTT.

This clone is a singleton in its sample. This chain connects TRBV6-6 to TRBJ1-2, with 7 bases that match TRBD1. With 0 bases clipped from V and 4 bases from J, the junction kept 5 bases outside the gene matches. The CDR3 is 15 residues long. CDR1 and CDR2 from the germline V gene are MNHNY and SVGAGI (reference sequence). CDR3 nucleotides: TGTGCCAGCAGTTACTCAGAGGGGGCCCTCTATGGCTACACCTTC. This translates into CASSYSEGALYGYTF.

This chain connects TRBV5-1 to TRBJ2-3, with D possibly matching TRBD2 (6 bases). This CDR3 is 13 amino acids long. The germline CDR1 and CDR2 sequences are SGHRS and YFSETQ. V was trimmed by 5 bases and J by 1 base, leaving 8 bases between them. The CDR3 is CASSIAGTDTQYF. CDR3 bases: TGCGCCAGCAGTATAGCGGGCACAGATACGCAGTATTTT.